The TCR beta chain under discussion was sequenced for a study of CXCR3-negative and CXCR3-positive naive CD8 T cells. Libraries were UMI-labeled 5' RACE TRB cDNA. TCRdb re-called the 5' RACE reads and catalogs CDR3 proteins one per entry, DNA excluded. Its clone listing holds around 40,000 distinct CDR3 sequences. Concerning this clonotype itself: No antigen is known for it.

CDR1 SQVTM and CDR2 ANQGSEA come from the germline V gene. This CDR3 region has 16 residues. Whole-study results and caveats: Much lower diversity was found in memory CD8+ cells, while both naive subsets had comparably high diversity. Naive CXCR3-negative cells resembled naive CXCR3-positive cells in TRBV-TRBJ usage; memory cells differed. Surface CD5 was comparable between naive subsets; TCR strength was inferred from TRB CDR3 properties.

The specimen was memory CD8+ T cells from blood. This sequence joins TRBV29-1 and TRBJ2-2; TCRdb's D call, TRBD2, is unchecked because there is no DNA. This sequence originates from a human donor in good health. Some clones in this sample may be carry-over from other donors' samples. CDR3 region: CSVTSGSRTNTGELFF.